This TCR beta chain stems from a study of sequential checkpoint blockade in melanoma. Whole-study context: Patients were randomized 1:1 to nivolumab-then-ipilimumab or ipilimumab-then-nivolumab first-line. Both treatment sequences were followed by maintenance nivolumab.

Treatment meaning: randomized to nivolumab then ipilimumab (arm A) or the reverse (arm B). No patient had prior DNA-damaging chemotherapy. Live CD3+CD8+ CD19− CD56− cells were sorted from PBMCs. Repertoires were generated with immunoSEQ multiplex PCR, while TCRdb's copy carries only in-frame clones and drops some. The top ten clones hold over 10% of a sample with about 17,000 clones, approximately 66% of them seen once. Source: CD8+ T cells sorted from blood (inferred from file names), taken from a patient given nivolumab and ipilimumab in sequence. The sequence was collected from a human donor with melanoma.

The CDR3 protein is CASSSSGQPYEQYF. The CDR3 DNA sequence: TGTGCCAGCAGCTCCTCCGGACAGCCCTACGAGCAGTACTTC. V gene TRBV2 combines with J gene TRBJ2-5; D is possibly TRBD1 (6 bases). The DNA matches TRBJ2-7 better at its end, which makes the J call doubtful. This CDR3 is 14 amino acids long. Germline lookup yields CDR1 SNHLY and CDR2 FYNNEI.